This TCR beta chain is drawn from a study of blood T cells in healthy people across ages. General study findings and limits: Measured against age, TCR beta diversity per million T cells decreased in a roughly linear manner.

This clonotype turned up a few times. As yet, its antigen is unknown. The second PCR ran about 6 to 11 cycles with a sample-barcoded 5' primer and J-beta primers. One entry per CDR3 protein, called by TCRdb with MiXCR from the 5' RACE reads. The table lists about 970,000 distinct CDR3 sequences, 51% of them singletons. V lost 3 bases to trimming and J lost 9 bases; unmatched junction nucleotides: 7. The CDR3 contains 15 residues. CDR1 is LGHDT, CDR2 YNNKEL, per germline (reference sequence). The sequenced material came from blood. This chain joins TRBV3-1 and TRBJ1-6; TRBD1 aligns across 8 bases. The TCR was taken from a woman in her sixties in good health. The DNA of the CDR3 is TGTGCCAGCAGCCAGACCGGGACAGGCAGTTCACCCCTCCACTTT. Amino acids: CASSQTGTGSSPLHF.